Listed here are 22 T cell receptor beta chains from one sample, sequenced in a study of blood T cells in healthy people across ages. It was with a sample-barcoded 5' primer and a J-beta primer mix that a second PCR of about 6 to 11 cycles was run. TCRdb re-derived calls from the 5' RACE reads in MiXCR, one entry per CDR3 protein. This sample has 1.5 million to 2 million distinct CDR3 sequences, with about 50% found just once. What was sequenced was blood. Receptors were obtained from a woman between 35 and 50 years old in good health.

The chain carries TRBV6-1 and TRBJ1-1; D perhaps matches TRBD1 (5 bases). Trimming left V 7 bases short and J 7 bases short, with 10 bases between. The CDR3 contains 11 residues. The germline gives CDR1 MNHNS, CDR2 SASEGT. In DNA form, the CDR3 reads TGTGCCAGCACCCCCACAGGTGAAGCTTTCTTT. It is translated as CASTPTGEAFF.

The rearrangement uses TRBV20-1 and TRBJ1-5, with D maybe TRBD1 (5 bases). Trimming removed 6 bases from V and 7 bases from J, with 19 bases in between. This CDR3 contains 14 residues. Germline CDR1 is DFQATT and CDR2 is SNEGSKA (reference sequence). The CDR3 spells CSALDRPGKQPQHF. CDR3 DNA sequence: TGCAGTGCCCTCGATAGGCCAGGGAAACAGCCCCAGCATTTT.

The sample holds a few counts of this clonotype. The V gene is TRBV10-2, the J gene TRBJ2-7; perhaps TRBD1 as D (6 bases). This CDR3 is built from 16 residues. V lost 2 bases to trimming and J lost 3 bases, with 17 bases between them. Germline CDR1 reads WSHSY; CDR2 reads SAAADI. CDR3 sequence reads: CASSEVSAGQIYEQYF. CDR3 in DNA: TGCGCCAGCAGTGAGGTCAGTGCAGGACAGATCTACGAGCAGTACTTC.

This chain joins TRBV6-5 and TRBJ1-2, with 7 positions matching TRBD1. The CDR3 length is 15 residues. The V gene end was trimmed by 2 bases and the J gene end by 2 bases; junction bases not matched to a gene: 5. In germline, CDR1 is MNHEY, CDR2 SVGAGI. DNA for the CDR3: TGTGCCAGCAGTTACACAAAGACAGGGAACTATGGCTACACCTTC. Protein: CASSYTKTGNYGYTF.

The chain uses TRBV20-1 and TRBJ2-5; 10 bases line up with TRBD2. Near its end, the DNA agrees better with TRBJ2-7, so the J call may be wrong. The germline V gene encodes CDR1 DFQATT and CDR2 SNEGSKA (reference sequence). This CDR3 has 14 amino acids. The CDR3 spells CSARAGTSDHEQYF. Here the CDR3 DNA reads TGCAGTGCTAGAGCCGGGACTAGCGATCACGAGCAGTACTTC.

V and J are TRBV6-5 and TRBJ2-5; D gene ambiguous. Germline CDR1 MNHEY, CDR2 SVGAGI. Trimming stripped 10 bases from V and 3 bases from J, with 24 bases between. This CDR3 has 16 amino acids. DNA for the CDR3: TGTGCCACGGCCCCTCTCGGGTTGCGAAGGAAAGAGACCCAGTACTTC. Protein: CATAPLGLRRKETQYF.

The chain links TRBV5-1 to TRBJ2-1; possible D gene TRBD2, 6 bases. In germline, CDR1 is SGHRS, CDR2 YFSETQ. The CDR3 covers 14 residues. The V end lost 0 bases, the J end lost 6 bases, and 10 bases lay between the germline ends. The CDR3 loop reads CASSLGDSSNEQFF. The CDR3 nucleotides are TGCGCCAGCAGCTTGGGGGACTCTTCCAATGAGCAGTTCTTC. Together with reference TRBV5-1 and TRBJ2-1, the CDR3 gives the full variable domain: KAGVTQTPRYLIKTRGQQVTLSCSPISGHRSVSWYQQTPGQGLQFLFEYFSETQRNKGNFPGRFSGRQFSNSRSEMNVSTLELGDSALYLCASSLGDSSNEQFFGPGTRLTVL.

The chain joins TRBV5-1 to TRBJ1-4; D is possibly TRBD1 (5 bases). V dropped 0 bases and J dropped 7 bases, with 10 bases sitting between them. The CDR3 runs to 14 residues. CDR1 is SGHRS, CDR2 YFSETQ, per germline. CDR3 protein: CASSLGTSPEKLFF. In nucleotides, the CDR3 is TGCGCCAGCAGCTTGGGGACAAGCCCTGAAAAACTGTTTTTT.

V and J are TRBV6-2 or TRBV6-3 and TRBJ2-5; TRBD1 matches 9 bases. This CDR3 region has 15 residues. J gave up 4 bases and V 6 bases, and 9 bases lay outside the gene matches. Germline assignment: CDR1 MNHEY and CDR2 SVGEGT. CDR3 in amino acids: CASRLSRTGVETQYF. The CDR3 DNA follows: TGTGCCAGCAGACTCTCCAGGACAGGGGTAGAGACCCAGTACTTC.

Details on this clonotype: This may arise from a read error, as a much more abundant clone is one base away. The chain employs TRBV20-1 and TRBJ2-7, with 7 bases that match TRBD1. The V gene end was trimmed by 6 bases and the J gene end by 7 bases; junction bases not matched to a gene: 3. The CDR3 runs to 10 residues. Germline V gene lookup returns CDR1 DFQATT and CDR2 SNEGSKA (reference sequence). The DNA for the CDR3 is TGCAGTGCCGGACAGGAGGAGCAGTACTTC. Translation: CSAGQEEQYF.

This clonotype was counted between two and nine times. The chain uses TRBV11-2 and TRBJ1-2; D gene ambiguous. This CDR3 region has 15 residues. Germline V gene sequence: CDR1 SGHAT, CDR2 FQNNGV. The V gene lost 0 bases and the J gene lost 2 bases, with 10 bases spanning the gap. The CDR3 is CASSLDLGANYGYTF. Here the CDR3 DNA reads TGTGCCAGCAGCTTAGATCTAGGAGCAAACTATGGCTACACCTTC.

This clonotype was seen a handful of times. The J gene is TRBJ2-3, the V gene TRBV4-3, with D possibly being TRBD2 (7 bases). Trimming stripped 1 base from V and 5 bases from J, with 13 bases between. Germline assignment: CDR1 LGHNA and CDR2 YSLEER. This CDR3 contains 15 residues. CDR3: CASSQVGGPVDTQYF. In nucleotides, the CDR3 is TGCGCCAGCAGCCAAGTGGGGGGGCCGGTAGATACGCAGTATTTT.

This clonotype was seen a few times. The chain recombines TRBV5-1 with TRBJ2-5, with 7 bases aligning to TRBD1. There are 12 residues in the CDR3. Germline V gene sequence: CDR1 SGHRS, CDR2 YFSETQ. The V segment lost 7 bases and the J segment 5 bases; nucleotides outside the gene matches: 5. The CDR3 sequence is CASAGTDETQYF. CDR3 coding DNA: TGCGCCAGCGCCGGGACAGATGAGACCCAGTACTTC.

The chain employs TRBV7-8 and TRBJ2-5, with TRBD2 matching over 7 bases. V dropped 5 bases and J dropped 5; count of bases not matched to a gene: 14. Germline V gene data show CDR1 as SGHVS and CDR2 as FQNEAQ. The CDR3 extends over 16 amino acids. CDR3 nucleotide sequence: TGTGCCAGCAGCGGATGGGGGGGGATCTATACGGAGACCCAGTACTTC. Amino acids: CASSGWGGIYTETQYF.

The rearrangement uses TRBV10-3 and TRBJ1-5, with unresolved D. CDR3 length equals 13 residues. Between the trimmed V and J ends, which lost 3 bases and 3 bases, there was a span of 6 bases. The V gene's germline CDR1 is ENHRY and CDR2 SYGVKD. The CDR3 loop reads CAISEQLNQPQHF. The CDR3 DNA is TGTGCCATCAGTGAACAGCTCAATCAGCCCCAGCATTTT.

V is TRBV12-3 or TRBV12-4 and J is TRBJ2-3; no clear D gene. CDR3 length equals 14 residues. Trimming left V 7 bases short and J 5 bases short, with 16 bases between. CDR3 bases: TGTGCCAGCACCTCCTTCCTCCTGGGAGATACGCAGTATTTT. Its translation is CASTSFLLGDTQYF.

CDR3 amino acids: CASTTGDRSGHEQFF. The CDR3 DNA is TGTGCCAGCACCACCGGGGACAGGTCAGGCCATGAGCAGTTCTTC. V gene TRBV12-3 or TRBV12-4 combines with J gene TRBJ2-1; 8 positions agree with TRBD1. The CDR3 runs to 15 residues. V trimming: 7 bases; J trimming: 8 bases; junction bases outside the gene matches: 13.

The V and J genes are TRBV6-1 and TRBJ2-1; 10 bases agree with TRBD1. This CDR3 spans 16 amino acids. CDR1 is MNHNS and CDR2 is SASEGT in the germline V gene. The V and J ends lost 6 bases and 13 bases, in that order; junction bases with no gene match: 18. The CDR3 region is CASSPQDRGYVVGQFF. For the CDR3, the DNA is TGTGCCAGCAGCCCACAGGACAGGGGGTATGTCGTTGGTCAGTTCTTC.

V and J are TRBV4-3 and TRBJ2-2; 7 nucleotides agree with TRBD2. The germline CDR1 and CDR2 sequences are LGHNA and YSLEER. The junction had 2 bases not matched to a gene; V was cut back by 1 base and J by 6 bases. The CDR3 has 14 amino acids. CDR3: CASSQGGSPGELFF. The CDR3 nucleotides are TGCGCCAGCAGCCAAGGCGGGAGCCCCGGGGAGCTGTTTTTT.

This clonotype was detected a few times. This chain connects TRBV7-3 to TRBJ2-3, with D possibly TRBD2 on 6 matching bases. CDR3 size: 16 residues. With 5 bases removed from V and 0 bases from J, the gap between germline ends came to 15 bases. Germline assignment: CDR1 SGHTA and CDR2 FQGTGA. The CDR3 DNA is TGTGCCAGCAGCCTAAACGTTCGGGGGAGCACAGATACGCAGTATTTT. Translating it yields CASSLNVRGSTDTQYF.

This clonotype was seen a few times. The V call is TRBV28, the J call TRBJ2-7; unclear D gene. The CDR3 is 14 residues long. The germline V gene has CDR1 MDHEN and CDR2 SYDVKM. V was clipped by 3 bases and J by 2 bases, with 11 bases between them. CDR3 sequence: CASSFGGPAYEQYF. The CDR3 nucleotides are TGTGCCAGCAGTTTCGGTGGGCCGGCCTACGAGCAGTACTTC.

This clonotype is a singleton in its sample. This chain uses TRBV9 with TRBJ1-6; TRBD1 might be the D (5 bases). The CDR3 covers 15 residues. Trimming took 3 bases from V and 7 from J, leaving 14 bases between them. In germline, CDR1 is SGDLS, CDR2 YYNGEE. In DNA form, the CDR3 reads TGTGCCAGCAGCGCCCCGGGACGGCAAAATTCACCCCTCCACTTT. It is translated as CASSAPGRQNSPLHF.